This is a list of T cell receptor beta chains from one sample in a study of cytomegalovirus exposure and HLA in healthy donors. The method was immunoSEQ multiplex PCR; TCRdb's version includes in-frame clones alone and lacks a portion of them. The table has roughly 200,000 clones, about four fifths seen once. The material sequenced was PBMCs. These receptors came from a woman between 18 and 30 years old in good health and CMV-seropositive. CDR3s include the opening cysteine and the closing phenylalanine or tryptophan. D genes are given only for firm matches. The size field is filled for only some rows; it gives once, few, many or a size class.

j_call | d_call | v_call | cdr3_length | clone_size | cdr3_nt | cdr3_aa
TRBJ2-1 | TRBD1 | TRBV9 | 15 | - | TGTGCCAGCAGCCACAGGGGGACCGTCTACAATGAGCAGTTCTTC | CASSHRGTVYNEQFF
TRBJ1-4 | TRBD1 | TRBV6-5 | 14 | many | TGTGCCAACTCTAACCGGGACAGGTACGAAAAACTGTTTTTT | CANSNRDRYEKLFF
TRBJ2-7 | TRBD1 | TRBV27 | 14 | - | TGTGCCAGCAGTTCGGACAGGGGGCGAAAAGAGCAGTACTTC | CASSSDRGRKEQYF
TRBJ2-2 | - | TRBV9 | 14 | - | TGTGCCAGCAGCGTATTCGGCGGCACCGGGGAGCTGTTTTTT | CASSVFGGTGELFF
TRBJ2-3 | - | TRBV2 | 13 | - | TGTGCCAGCAGCGGGGGGCCAACAGATACGCAGTATTTT | CASSGGPTDTQYF
TRBJ2-3 | - | TRBV19 | 14 | - | TGTGCCAGTAGTATGGGCAGCGGAACAGATACGCAGTATTTT | CASSMGSGTDTQYF
TRBJ1-2 | - | TRBV4-1 | 16 | - | TGCGCCAGCAGCCAAGATACAGGCAGGGCTGTCTATGGCTACACCTTC | CASSQDTGRAVYGYTF
TRBJ2-7 | TRBD1 | TRBV2 | 11 | - | TGTGCCAGCCGTACCCCGGACAGGGTCTACTTC | CASRTPDRVYF
TRBJ2-1 | TRBD2 | TRBV2 | 15 | - | TGTGCCAGCACCCTCAGGCGGGGGGGTTCTAATGAGCAGTTCTTC | CASTLRRGGSNEQFF
TRBJ1-5 | TRBD1 | TRBV19 | 15 | - | TGTGCCAGTAGTCCCCGGACAGGTAGCAATCAGCCCCAGCATTTT | CASSPRTGSNQPQHF
TRBJ1-1 | - | TRBV18 | 15 | - | TGTGCCAGCTCACCCTCTTCCGGGACTCGGGAAAAAGCTTTCTTT | CASSPSSGTREKAFF
TRBJ1-1 | - | TRBV25-1 | 14 | - | TGTGCCAGCAGTGAATCTGGCCCGAACACTGAAGCTTTCTTT | CASSESGPNTEAFF
TRBJ1-2 | TRBD1 | TRBV9 | 15 | - | TGTGCCAGCAGGGAGCTGCAGGGGGCGGGCTATGGCTACACCTTC | CASRELQGAGYGYTF
TRBJ2-1 | - | TRBV9 | 13 | once | TGTGCCAGCAGCAGGACGGGGTCCGGTGAGCAGTTCTTC | CASSRTGSGEQFF
TRBJ1-6 | TRBD1 | TRBV19 | 13 | few | TGTGCCAGTAGCGCAGGGACAGCTCGACCCCTCCACTTT | CASSAGTARPLHF
TRBJ2-7 | - | TRBV25-1 | 11 | - | TGTGCCAGCAGTGAAACGGTCGAGCAGTACTTC | CASSETVEQYF
TRBJ2-7 | TRBD1 | TRBV5-1 | 16 | once | TGCGCCAGCAGCTTGGGGGACAGGGGGCCGTCCTACGAGCAGTACTTC | CASSLGDRGPSYEQYF
TRBJ2-7 | - | TRBV6-5 | 15 | - | TGTGCCAGCAGTTACGGTGGGGGAGGTACCTACGAGCAGTACTTC | CASSYGGGGTYEQYF
TRBJ2-7 | TRBD1 | TRBV7-7 | 13 | once | TGTGCCAGCAGCTTCGGACAGGGTAACGAGCAGTACTTC | CASSFGQGNEQYF
TRBJ1-1 | - | TRBV5-1 | 14 | many | TGCGCCAGCAGCTTGGTTCTCGGTTCGCTTGAAGCTTTCTTT | CASSLVLGSLEAFF
TRBJ2-1 | TRBD2 | TRBV6-6 | 16 | - | TGTGCCACCTCGCCGACTAGCGTCCGGACCTACAATGAGCAGTTCTTC | CATSPTSVRTYNEQFF
TRBJ2-7 | - | TRBV6-1 | 17 | - | TGTGCCAGCAGTGAAGTTGCGTACAGAGAGACCTCCTACGAGCAGTACTTC | CASSEVAYRETSYEQYF
TRBJ2-5 | TRBD2 | TRBV28 | 16 | - | TGTGCCAGCAGCCGCCAGGGACTAGCGCTACAAGAGACCCAGTACTTC | CASSRQGLALQETQYF
TRBJ2-1 | - | TRBV6-6 | 13 | - | TGTGCCAGCATCGGAAATACAGGTCCGGTGAAGTTCTTC | CASIGNTGPVKFF
TRBJ2-4 | TRBD2 | TRBV20-1 | 11 | - | TGCAGTGCGACCCCCGGGACTAGCCAGTACTTC | CSATPGTSQYF
TRBJ2-1 | - | TRBV5-1 | 13 | - | TGCGCCAGCAGCCTTTGGGGCGACAATGAGCAGTTCTTC | CASSLWGDNEQFF
TRBJ2-5 | TRBD1 | TRBV5-6 | 14 | - | TGTGCCAGCAGCGCCTGGGACAGACAAGAGACCCAGTACTTC | CASSAWDRQETQYF
TRBJ2-5 | - | TRBV5-1 | 15 | few | TGCGCCAGCAGCTTGGCGGATTCCTTCGGGGAGACCCAGTACTTC | CASSLADSFGETQYF
TRBJ1-3 | TRBD1 | TRBV5-1 | 17 | - | TGCGCCAGCAGCTTGGCCGGGACAGGGGGCTCTGGAAACACCATATATTTT | CASSLAGTGGSGNTIYF
TRBJ1-2 | - | TRBV20-1 | 10 | - | TGCAGTGCTTACTCTTATGGCTACACCTTC | CSAYSYGYTF
TRBJ1-1 | - | TRBV7-9 | 16 | - | TGTGCCAGCAGCTTACCGGCAGGGACTATGAACACTGAAGCTTTCTTT | CASSLPAGTMNTEAFF
TRBJ2-1 | TRBD2 | TRBV19 | 16 | - | TGTGCCAGGCGCCGACTAGCTGCCCTCTCCTACAATGAGCAGTTCTTC | CARRRLAALSYNEQFF
TRBJ1-1 | - | TRBV6-5 | 14 | once | TGTGCCAGCAGCCAGCCTCGTAGCAACGCTGAAGCTTTCTTT | CASSQPRSNAEAFF
TRBJ2-2 | - | TRBV14 | 15 | - | TGTGCCAGCAGCCAAGATCGTTCTAACACCGGGGAGCTGTTTTTT | CASSQDRSNTGELFF
TRBJ1-1 | TRBD1 | TRBV28 | 16 | - | TGTGCCAGCAGAAGGGGGACAGGGCGATCGAGGGCTGAAGCTTTCTTT | CASRRGTGRSRAEAFF
TRBJ2-7 | - | TRBV6-5 | 15 | - | TGTGCCAGCAGCTCAGAGTCGGGTTCCCGCTACGAGCAGTACTTC | CASSSESGSRYEQYF
TRBJ1-3 | - | TRBV5-1 | 14 | - | TGCGCCAGCAGCTTGACGGGGTATGGAAACACCATATATTTT | CASSLTGYGNTIYF
TRBJ2-7 | - | TRBV5-6 | 12 | - | TGTGCCAGCAGCCGACAGGACTACGAGCAGTACTTC | CASSRQDYEQYF
TRBJ1-4 | - | TRBV4-1 | 17 | once | TGCGCCAGCAGCCAAGCACGGGCAGGGCCGGGTAACGAAAAACTGTTTTTT | CASSQARAGPGNEKLFF
TRBJ2-5 | - | TRBV7-9 | 15 | - | TGTGCCAGCAGCTACCGCGGGGCTGACCAAGAGACCCAGTACTTC | CASSYRGADQETQYF
TRBJ2-2 | - | TRBV5-1 | 15 | - | TGCGCCAGCAGCACAAGTGACATGAACACCGGGGAGCTGTTTTTT | CASSTSDMNTGELFF
TRBJ2-3 | - | TRBV19 | 16 | - | TGTGCCAGTAGTATAGACCCATTAGTTAGCACAGATACGCAGTATTTT | CASSIDPLVSTDTQYF
TRBJ2-7 | - | TRBV6-1 | 12 | - | TGTGCCAGCAGTGATTCTCTGCGCGAGCAGTACTTC | CASSDSLREQYF
TRBJ1-2 | TRBD1 | TRBV5-4 | 13 | - | TGTGCCAGCAGCAGGGGACAGGGCTATGGCTACACCTTC | CASSRGQGYGYTF
TRBJ2-1 | TRBD1 | TRBV2 | 11 | - | TGTGCCAGAAGGACAGGCAATGAGCAGTTCTTC | CARRTGNEQFF
TRBJ1-4 | TRBD1 | TRBV9 | 17 | - | TGTGCCAGCAGCCTAGGACAGGGAATCGCAACTAATGAAAAACTGTTTTTT | CASSLGQGIATNEKLFF
TRBJ2-2 | TRBD2 | TRBV30 | 16 | - | TGTGCCTGGAGCCCCCAAGGGACTATCGACACCGGGGAGCTGTTTTTT | CAWSPQGTIDTGELFF
TRBJ2-1 | TRBD1 | TRBV27 | 11 | - | TGTGCCAGCAGACAGGGGAGTGAGCAGTTCTTC | CASRQGSEQFF
TRBJ1-5 | TRBD1 | TRBV6-6 | 15 | few | TGTGCCAGCACTCCAGGGGGCGGAAGCAATCAGCCCCAGCATTTT | CASTPGGGSNQPQHF
TRBJ1-1 | - | TRBV10-3 | 13 | - | TGTGCCATCAGTGCCGGGGTGGGGACTGAAGCTTTCTTT | CAISAGVGTEAFF
TRBJ2-2 | - | TRBV7-3 | 13 | - | TGTGCCAGCAGCTTAATGGGGCCCGGGGAGCTGTTTTTT | CASSLMGPGELFF